This is a list of T cell receptor beta chains from one sample in a study of vaccination effects on CD4 cells after COVID-19. Assay: immunoSEQ multiplex PCR; the TCRdb copy retains only in-frame clones and omits some. The repertoire holds under 80,000 clones, with 76% as singletons. These receptors are not linked to any known antigen. Here the sequenced sample was CD4+ T cells from PBMCs cultured with HCoV-OC43 spike peptides, taken after COVID-19 vaccination. The receptors originated from a human donor who received a COVID-19 vaccine. CDR3s include the opening cysteine and the closing phenylalanine or tryptophan. The D gene is left open where the match is weak. Not every row has a clone size; where given, it reads once, few, many or a size class.

d_call j_call clone_size v_call cdr3_aa cdr3_nt
- TRBJ1-1 - TRBV6-2/TRBV6-3 CASSGGHAAYLF TGTGCCAGCAGTGGGGGACACGCTGCTTATCTCTTT
TRBD1 TRBJ2-1 - TRBV2 CASHRGQSNEQFF TGTGCCAGCCACAGGGGGCAAAGCAATGAGCAGTTCTTC
- TRBJ1-2 - TRBV5-1 CASSLASEGSGYTF TGCGCCAGCAGCTTGGCCTCTGAGGGAAGTGGCTACACCTTC
- TRBJ2-2 - TRBV5-1 CASSLRQGAGELFF TGCGCCAGCAGCTTGAGGCAGGGTGCCGGGGAGCTGTTTTTT
- TRBJ2-2 few TRBV2 CASRLGDTDTGELFF TGTGCCAGCAGGCTAGGGGACACCGACACCGGGGAGCTGTTTTTT
- TRBJ2-2 - TRBV14 CASSQVNTGELFF TGTGCCAGCAGCCAAGTTAACACCGGGGAGCTGTTTTTT
TRBD1 TRBJ1-6 - TRBV18 CASSPRRDRGPYNSPLHF TGTGCCAGCTCCCCCCGTCGCGACAGGGGGCCCTATAATTCACCCCTCCACTTT
- TRBJ2-6 - TRBV11-2 CASSLRGRTSGANVLTF TGTGCCAGCAGCTTACGGGGGCGGACCTCTGGGGCCAACGTCCTGACTTTC
- TRBJ2-3 - TRBV24-1 CATSGGTDTQYF TGTGCCACCAGTGGTGGCACAGATACGCAGTATTTT
- TRBJ2-2 - TRBV11-3 CASRQNTGELFF TGTGCCAGCCGCCAGAACACCGGGGAGCTGTTTTTT
- TRBJ1-3 few TRBV6-1 CASSDGNTIYF TGTGCCAGCAGTGATGGAAACACCATATATTTT
- TRBJ2-2 few TRBV2 CASSEVGANTGELFF TGTGCCAGCAGTGAGGTCGGAGCGAACACCGGGGAGCTGTTTTTT
TRBD1 TRBJ1-5 - TRBV19 CASTDDRVFQPQHF TGTGCCAGTACCGATGACAGGGTGTTTCAGCCCCAGCATTTT
- TRBJ1-5 once TRBV19 CATESQTNQPQHF TGTGCCACCGAGAGCCAGACCAATCAGCCCCAGCATTTT
- TRBJ2-1 - TRBV14 CASSRLGGAEYNEQFF TGTGCCAGCAGCCGCCTTGGGGGGGCCGAGTACAATGAGCAGTTCTTC
- TRBJ2-1 once TRBV6-1 CASSEGLVGAYNEQFF TGTGCCAGCAGTGAGGGACTTGTGGGAGCTTACAATGAGCAGTTCTTC
- TRBJ1-2 few TRBV4-1 CASSFGKGVYGYTF TGCGCCAGCAGCTTCGGGAAGGGGGTCTATGGCTACACCTTC
- TRBJ1-1 - TRBV12-5 CASGPLKAEAFF TGTGCTAGTGGCCCTCTTAAGGCTGAAGCTTTCTTT
- TRBJ1-6 - TRBV9 CASSVDGFNSPLHF TGTGCCAGCAGCGTAGACGGGTTTAATTCACCCCTCCACTTT
TRBD1 TRBJ2-3 - TRBV24-1 CATSEIGQGVSDTQYF TGTGCCACCAGTGAAATAGGACAGGGGGTATCGGATACGCAGTATTTT
TRBD2 TRBJ2-2 - TRBV5-1 CASSFSAGSTGELFF TGCGCCAGCAGCTTTTCAGCGGGGAGCACCGGGGAGCTGTTTTTT
- TRBJ2-2 few TRBV5-1 CASSFTGPITGELFF TGCGCCAGCAGCTTTACCGGGCCGATCACCGGGGAGCTGTTTTTT
TRBD1 TRBJ1-5 once TRBV18 CASSPQGVGNQPQHF TGTGCCAGCTCACCCCAGGGGGTAGGGAATCAGCCCCAGCATTTT
- TRBJ2-6 - TRBV11-2 CASSSPPGTGANVLTF TGTGCCAGCAGCTCCCCCCCAGGGACAGGGGCCAACGTCCTGACTTTC
TRBD2 TRBJ2-3 - TRBV6-5 CASSYDLAGKRTQYF TGTGCCAGCAGTTACGACCTAGCGGGGAAACGTACGCAGTATTTT
- TRBJ1-2 - TRBV6-6 CASSNQGSGGYTF TGTGCCAGCAGTAACCAGGGATCGGGTGGCTACACCTTC
- TRBJ2-4 - TRBV5-1 CASSLQGGLAKNIQYF TGCGCCAGCAGCTTGCAAGGGGGACTAGCCAAAAACATTCAGTACTTC
- TRBJ1-5 - TRBV24-1 CATSDRVAQPQHF TGTGCCACCAGTGATAGGGTGGCTCAGCCCCAGCATTTT
- TRBJ1-3 - TRBV10-3 CAISDSSGGGRNTIYF TGTGCCATCAGTGACTCTTCGGGGGGGGGCCGAAACACCATATATTTT
TRBD1 TRBJ2-2 - TRBV15 CATSTRQGRTGELFF TGTGCCACCAGCACCCGACAGGGGCGGACCGGGGAGCTGTTTTTT
- TRBJ1-1 - TRBV30 CAWRTFAEAFF TGTGCCTGGAGGACTTTTGCTGAAGCTTTCTTT
TRBD1 TRBJ2-3 - TRBV5-8 CASSWAGTGGTDTQYF TGTGCCAGCAGCTGGGCCGGGACAGGGGGCACAGATACGCAGTATTTT
TRBD1 TRBJ1-5 - TRBV28 CASRSGTAYF TGTGCCAGCAGATCCGGGACAGCCTATTTT
- TRBJ2-4 - TRBV27 CASSTSGGRGIGAKNIQYF TGTGCCAGCAGTACCAGCGGTGGCAGGGGTATTGGGGCCAAAAACATTCAGTACTTC
- TRBJ1-2 - TRBV5-1 CASSLIAAGGRGSYGYTF TGCGCCAGCAGCTTGATTGCTGCCGGGGGAAGGGGAAGCTATGGCTACACCTTC
- TRBJ1-4 - TRBV5-1 CASSLGPQGVNEKLFF TGCGCCAGCAGCTTGGGCCCCCAGGGAGTTAATGAAAAACTGTTTTTT
TRBD1 TRBJ1-2 - TRBV4-1 CASSQQAGRTGAGYGYTF TGCGCCAGCAGCCAACAGGCCGGGAGGACAGGGGCGGGCTATGGCTACACCTTC
TRBD2 TRBJ2-5 - TRBV5-1 CASSWPAGGQETQYF TGCGCCAGCAGCTGGCCCGCGGGGGGTCAAGAGACCCAGTACTTC
- TRBJ2-5 - TRBV5-5 CASSLRWTQQETQYF TGTGCCAGCAGCTTGCGGTGGACCCAGCAAGAGACCCAGTACTTC
- TRBJ1-1 few TRBV5-8 CASSSLRAGTNTEAFF TGTGCCAGCAGCTCCCTGCGGGCAGGGACAAACACTGAAGCTTTCTTT
- TRBJ2-6 - TRBV11-1 CASSLMGLSGANVLTF TGTGCCAGCAGCTTAATGGGACTCTCTGGGGCCAACGTCCTGACTTTC
- TRBJ2-2 - TRBV24-1 CATSDSKRATGELFF TGTGCCACCAGTGATTCAAAAAGGGCCACCGGGGAGCTGTTTTTT
- TRBJ2-2 - TRBV18 CASSPLGTATGELFF TGTGCCAGCTCACCACTAGGGACGGCCACCGGGGAGCTGTTTTTT
- TRBJ1-6 few TRBV9 CASSVAQGSDSPLHF TGTGCCAGCAGCGTAGCCCAAGGGTCGGATTCACCCCTCCACTTT
TRBD1 TRBJ2-3 - TRBV7-6 CASSSRQGTSTDTQYF TGTGCCAGCAGCTCACGACAGGGGACTAGCACAGATACGCAGTATTTT
- TRBJ1-2 - TRBV6-5 CASSRLANYGYTF TGTGCCAGCAGCAGGCTCGCGAACTATGGCTACACCTTC